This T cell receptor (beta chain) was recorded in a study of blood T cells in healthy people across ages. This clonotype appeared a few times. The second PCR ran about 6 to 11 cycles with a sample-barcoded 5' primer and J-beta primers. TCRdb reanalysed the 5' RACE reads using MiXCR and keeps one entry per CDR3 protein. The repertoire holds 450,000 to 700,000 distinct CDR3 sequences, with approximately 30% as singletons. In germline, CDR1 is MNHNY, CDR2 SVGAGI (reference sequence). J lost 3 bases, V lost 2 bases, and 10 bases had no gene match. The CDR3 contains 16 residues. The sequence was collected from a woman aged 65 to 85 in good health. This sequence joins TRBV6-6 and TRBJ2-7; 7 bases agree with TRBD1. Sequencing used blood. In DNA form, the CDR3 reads TGTGCCAGCAGTTACGCCAAGGGTTGGACAGGCTACGAGCAGTACTTC. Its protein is CASSYAKGWTGYEQYF.